This T cell receptor beta chain originates from a study of T-cell reconstitution after alpha-beta-depleted transplantation in children. The CDR3 covers 13 residues. Germline V CDR1 and CDR2: SEHNR, FQNEAQ (reference sequence). The ends lost 3 bases at V and 4 bases at J; junction bases unmatched: 1. This clonotype has ten or more counts. Its antigen is unknown. Unique molecular identifiers tagged the TCRbeta library. TCRdb called the PCR reads again in MiXCR, with one record for every CDR3 protein. The sample includes hundreds of thousands of distinct CDR3 sequences, 10% to 15% of them seen just once. Study-wide results and limits: Approximately two months post-transplant, alpha-beta T cells reportedly originated from several hundred expanded graft clones. At the one-year point after transplant, T-cell counts and TCRbeta diversity were found to come mostly from T cells that had been newly produced.

The specimen comprised PBMCs, mostly from graft donor cells, sampled 360 days after TCRalphabeta/CD19-depleted stem cell transplant. The receptor was isolated from a male patient between 5 and 17 years old who had a stem cell transplant for acute myeloid leukemia, so the T cells may come from the graft donor. The gene calls are TRBV7-9 and TRBJ2-3; TRBD2 agrees at 7 bases. CDR3: CASSFLAADTQYF. CDR3 DNA: TGTGCCAGCAGCTTTCTAGCGGCAGATACGCAGTATTTT.